A single sample gave rise to the 6 T cell receptor beta chains below, sequenced in a study of shared T cell receptors in the human thymus. This table comes from immunoSEQ multiplex PCR, and its TCRdb copy is limited to in-frame clones, with some not included. The sample lists hundreds of thousands of clones, approximately 85% occurring once. These data were also filed under a second study, of human thymus T cells.

Input material: thymocytes. Receptors were obtained from a girl less than two years old with a congenital heart defect.

The V gene is TRBV15, the J gene TRBJ2-1; D might be TRBD1 (7 bases). The CDR3 is 16 amino acids. Germline-derived CDR1 and CDR2 are LNHNV and YYDKDF (reference sequence). Trimming left V 3 bases short and J 8 bases short, with 20 bases between. CDR3 DNA sequence: TGTGCCACCAGCAGGACCTGCGGGACAGCGAGCGATGAGCAGTTCTTC. As protein: CATSRTCGTASDEQFF.

The V and J genes are TRBV2 and TRBJ1-1; perhaps TRBD1 as D (6 bases). V was cut by 2 bases and J by 7 bases, with 14 bases left in between. Germline assignment: CDR1 SNHLY and CDR2 FYNNEI. This CDR3 contains 14 residues. CDR3 region: CASSELSGDIEAFF. CDR3 coding DNA: TGTGCCAGCAGTGAATTATCTGGGGACATTGAAGCTTTCTTT.

The genes are TRBV5-4 and TRBJ1-2, with D uncertain. Per the germline V gene, CDR1 is SGHNT and CDR2 is YYREEE (reference sequence). This CDR3 has 14 residues. V was shortened by 2 bases and J by 1 base, with 9 bases between the two germline ends. This CDR3 is CASSFFQDNYGYTF. CDR3 nucleotide sequence: TGTGCCAGCAGCTTTTTTCAGGATAACTATGGCTACACCTTC.

The rearrangement links TRBV19 to TRBJ1-1, with D possibly TRBD1 on 6 matching bases. Germline V lookup: CDR1 LNHDA, CDR2 SQIVND (reference sequence). This CDR3 has 15 amino acids. V lost 3 bases to trimming and J lost 3 bases, with 14 bases between them. In DNA, the CDR3 is TGTGCCAGTAGTATGAACAGGGCGCGTGACACTGAAGCTTTCTTT. Translating gives CASSMNRARDTEAFF.

V gene TRBV11-2 combines with J gene TRBJ2-1; 7 bases line up with TRBD1. Per the germline V gene, CDR1 is SGHAT and CDR2 is FQNNGV. The CDR3 spans 19 residues. V trimming: 0 bases; J trimming: 7 bases; junction bases outside the gene matches: 18. For the CDR3, the DNA is TGTGCCAGCAGCTTAGAAAAGGAGGAGATGACAGGGCTCGTAAATGAGCAGTTCTTC. This sequence encodes CASSLEKEEMTGLVNEQFF.

The chain recombines TRBV7-9 with TRBJ2-5, with 7 nucleotides matching TRBD2. Germline-derived CDR1 and CDR2 are SEHNR and FQNEAQ (reference sequence). CDR3 length equals 18 residues. V lost 5 bases to trimming and J lost 1 base; unmatched junction nucleotides: 16. CDR3 amino acids: CASSDSYENAGVQETQYF. The CDR3 DNA is TGTGCCAGCAGCGACTCCTATGAAAACGCGGGGGTCCAAGAGACCCAGTACTTC.